Following are 30 T cell receptor beta chains from one sample sequenced in a study of shared clonotypes between healthy human individuals. Clones were read by immunoSEQ multiplex PCR, and TCRdb kept only the in-frame ones, dropping some. The sample lists about 2.5 million clones, roughly 92% occurring once. Sequenced input: naive CD4+ T cells from PBMCs. Regarding subset: CD45RA+ positively selected. The receptors originated from a man aged 18 to 30 in good health. Some clones in this sample may be carry-over from other donors' samples.

This clone was seen a handful of times. The chain is built from TRBV28 and TRBJ1-5, with 7 bases lining up with TRBD1. The germline gives CDR1 MDHEN, CDR2 SYDVKM. V was pared by 5 bases and J by 1 base, with 11 bases of the junction left unmatched. CDR3 length: 17 residues. CDR3 coding DNA: TGTGCCAGCAGTACAACACAGGGGAGGGGGAGCAATCAGCCCCAGCATTTT. Translation: CASSTTQGRGSNQPQHF.

The chain couples TRBV2 to TRBJ2-7; 7 bases fit TRBD1. CDR1 and CDR2 from the germline V gene are SNHLY and FYNNEI. The ends lost 2 bases at V and 1 base at J; junction bases unmatched: 5. The CDR3 is made up of 15 amino acids. CDR3 DNA: TGTGCCAGCAGTGAAATTTGGGACAGTTCCTACGAGCAGTACTTC. This translates into CASSEIWDSSYEQYF.

The chain joins TRBV4-1 to TRBJ1-5, with 8 nucleotides matching TRBD1. Germline lookup yields CDR1 MGHRA and CDR2 YSYEKL. The CDR3 is 16 residues long. With V trimmed by 0 bases and J by 6 bases, 7 bases remained unmatched. In DNA form, the CDR3 reads TGCGCCAGCAGCCAAGAAATGGACAGGGAGGGTCAGCCCCAGCATTTT. Its translation is CASSQEMDREGQPQHF.

The CDR3 spells CASSNRQGGIYEQYF. The CDR3 DNA is TGTGCCAGTAGTAACCGGCAGGGCGGGATCTACGAGCAGTACTTC. V usage is TRBV19 and J usage is TRBJ2-7; TRBD2 is a possible D gene (6 bases). CDR3 length equals 15 residues. Germline V gives CDR1 LNHDA, CDR2 SQIVND (reference sequence). The ends were cut back, 4 bases at V and 3 bases at J, with 16 bases in the middle.

This chain links TRBV7-9 with TRBJ2-7; D gene uncertain. Trimming took 2 bases from V and 1 from J, leaving 9 bases between them. This CDR3 region has 14 residues. Germline assignment: CDR1 SEHNR and CDR2 FQNEAQ (reference sequence). CDR3 sequence: CASSLSTDSYEQYF. Here the CDR3 DNA reads TGTGCCAGCAGCTTATCAACGGATTCCTACGAGCAGTACTTC.

This chain connects TRBV28 to TRBJ2-3; D call uncertain. The V gene's germline CDR1 is MDHEN and CDR2 SYDVKM. The V gene lost 8 bases and the J gene lost 0 bases, with 12 bases spanning the gap. The CDR3 loop spans 14 amino acids. For the CDR3, the DNA is TGTGCCAGCGGAGACTCACTTAGCACAGATACGCAGTATTTT. It is translated as CASGDSLSTDTQYF.

The chain recombines TRBV7-3 with TRBJ2-7; 8 nucleotides align to TRBD1. V was pared by 5 bases and J by 4 bases, with 4 bases of the junction left unmatched. CDR3 length: 13 amino acids. The germline gives CDR1 SGHTA, CDR2 FQGTGA. The CDR3: CASSVGQAYEQYF. DNA of the CDR3: TGTGCCAGCAGCGTGGGACAGGCGTACGAGCAGTACTTC.

In regard to this clone: Other DNA sequences in this sample translate to the same CDR3. The chain joins TRBV28 to TRBJ2-3, with a tentative D call TRBD1 (6 bases). Trimming pared 2 bases from V and 1 base from J, leaving 10 bases between. The V gene's germline CDR1 is MDHEN and CDR2 SYDVKM. The CDR3 spans 15 residues. The chain's CDR3 is CASSLAGVGTDTQYF. The CDR3 nucleotides are TGTGCCAGCAGTTTAGCAGGGGTAGGCACAGATACGCAGTATTTT.

This chain links TRBV11-3 with TRBJ2-2; D is possibly TRBD1 (5 bases). Trimming left V 3 bases short and J 0 bases short, with 8 bases between. Germline CDR1 reads SGHNT; CDR2 reads YENEEA. The CDR3 is 15 amino acids. The CDR3 nucleotides read TGTGCCAGCAGCTTCGGACACCCGAACACCGGGGAGCTGTTTTTT. Protein sequence: CASSFGHPNTGELFF.

The rearrangement joins TRBV7-2 to TRBJ1-2, with D possibly TRBD1 on 6 matching bases. There are 15 residues in the CDR3. With 2 bases removed from V and 5 bases from J, the gap between germline ends came to 15 bases. The germline V gene encodes CDR1 SGHTA and CDR2 FQGNSA. The CDR3 spells CASSLFLRGLYGYTF. In DNA, the CDR3 is TGTGCCAGCAGCTTATTTCTCAGGGGACTTTATGGCTACACCTTC.

V gene TRBV27 combines with J gene TRBJ2-7; 7 bases fit TRBD2. V lost 8 bases and J lost 7; bases outside the gene matches: 8. Germline V gene lookup returns CDR1 MNHEY and CDR2 SMNVEV (reference sequence). This CDR3 has 12 residues. The CDR3 loop reads CASSRPGGEQYF. CDR3 in DNA: TGTGCCAGCTCTCGACCCGGGGGGGAGCAGTACTTC.

The chain employs TRBV11-2 and TRBJ1-2; D is undetermined. The CDR3 is made up of 13 amino acids. The germline gives CDR1 SGHAT, CDR2 FQNNGV. V was trimmed by 0 bases and J by 2 bases, leaving 4 bases between them. In nucleotides, the CDR3 is TGTGCCAGCAGCTTAGACGACAACTATGGCTACACCTTC. Its protein is CASSLDDNYGYTF.

This rearrangement joins TRBV9 to TRBJ2-7; D gene ambiguous. Trimming took off 0 bases at V and 2 bases at J, with 9 bases between the two ends. Per germline, CDR1 SGDLS and CDR2 YYNGEE. The CDR3 totals 14 residues. CDR3 bases: TGTGCCAGCAGCGTAGTAGCAGTTACCTACGAGCAGTACTTC. Its translation: CASSVVAVTYEQYF.

The J gene is TRBJ1-5, the V gene TRBV10-1; D possibly corresponds to TRBD1 (5 bases). Looked up from germline, CDR1 is WNHNN and CDR2 is SYGVQD (reference sequence). The CDR3 runs to 11 residues. The V gene lost 8 bases and the J gene lost 6 bases, with 8 bases spanning the gap. The DNA for the CDR3 is TGCGCCAGCGGCGGGGGTCAGCCCCAGCATTTT. Its protein product is CASGGGQPQHF.

The chain links TRBV5-4 to TRBJ2-3; 9 nucleotides match TRBD2. V was pared by 5 bases and J by 3 bases, with 4 bases of the junction left unmatched. There are 14 residues in the CDR3. Germline values: CDR1 SGHNT, CDR2 YYREEE (reference sequence). As DNA, the CDR3 is TGTGCCAGCAGGCCGCTAGCGGGAACAGATACGCAGTATTTT. This translates into CASRPLAGTDTQYF.

This clone was observed a single time. The CDR3 DNA is TGTGCCAGCAGATTAAACAGGGGGCGAATTGCTGAAGCTTTCTTT. It yields the protein CASRLNRGRIAEAFF. The V call is TRBV28, the J call TRBJ1-1, with TRBD1 matching over 9 bases. The CDR3 has 15 amino acids. J lost 6 bases, V lost 6 bases, and 11 bases had no gene match. Looked up from germline, CDR1 is MDHEN and CDR2 is SYDVKM. Drawing the rest from reference TRBV28 and TRBJ1-1, the complete variable domain is DVKVTQSSRYLVKRTGEKVFLECVQDMDHENMFWYRQDPGLGLRLIYFSYDVKMKEKGDIPEGYSVSREKKERFSLILESASTNQTSMYLCASRLNRGRIAEAFFGQGTRLTVV.

The V call is TRBV6-5, the J call TRBJ1-2; D is undetermined. The V gene lost 7 bases and the J gene lost 2 bases, with 14 bases spanning the gap. CDR3 length: 14 amino acids. CDR1 is MNHEY and CDR2 is SVGAGI in the germline V gene. The CDR3 sequence: CASTNSGPNYGYTF. The CDR3 bases are TGTGCCAGCACAAACAGTGGGCCGAACTATGGCTACACCTTC.

Comment on this clone: At the DNA level, this CDR3 is encoded by other sequences in the same sample as well. The rearrangement joins TRBV6-5 to TRBJ2-3, with D tentatively TRBD2 (5 bases). This CDR3 spans 14 amino acids. In germline, CDR1 is MNHEY, CDR2 SVGAGI. Trimming left V 0 bases short and J 2 bases short, with 6 bases between. CDR3: CASSYSRDTDTQYF. CDR3 coding DNA: TGTGCCAGCAGTTACTCGAGGGACACAGATACGCAGTATTTT.

This chain's CDR3 is CASSSQGYSNQPQHF. For the CDR3, the DNA is TGTGCCAGCAGCTCCCAGGGGTATAGCAATCAGCCCCAGCATTTT. V gene TRBV5-5 combines with J gene TRBJ1-5, with D possibly TRBD1 on 6 matching bases. The CDR3 extends over 15 amino acids. CDR1 is SGHKS, CDR2 YYEKEE, per germline (reference sequence). Trimming removed 3 bases at V and 0 bases at J, with 10 bases between. The variable domain in full, completed from reference TRBV5-5 and TRBJ1-5, reads DAGVTQSPTHLIKTRGQQVTLRCSPISGHKSVSWYQQVLGQGPQFIFQYYEKEERGRGNFPDRFSARQFPNYSSELNVNALLLGDSALYLCASSSQGYSNQPQHFGDGTRLSIL.

The chain combines TRBV5-4 with TRBJ2-1; 9 positions agree with TRBD1. With V trimmed by 4 bases and J by 5 bases, 4 bases remained unmatched. CDR3 size: 14 residues. Germline-derived CDR1 and CDR2 are SGHNT and YYREEE (reference sequence). The CDR3 loop is CASSPDRGDNEQFF. The CDR3 DNA reads as TGTGCCAGCAGCCCGGACAGGGGAGACAATGAGCAGTTCTTC.

This sequence joins TRBV6-4 and TRBJ2-5; D uncertain. Trimming shortened V by 8 bases and J by 4 bases, and 11 bases separated the two germline ends. The germline gives CDR1 MRHNA, CDR2 SNTAGT. The CDR3 length is 12 residues. As DNA, the CDR3 is TGTGCCAGCTCCCCTAATGGAGAGACCCAGTACTTC. Amino acids: CASSPNGETQYF.

This chain joins TRBV5-6 and TRBJ2-3, with 8 bases lining up with TRBD2. V shed 2 bases and J 6 bases; nucleotides not matched to a gene: 17. CDR1 and CDR2 from the germline V gene are SGHDT and YYEEEE. The CDR3 is made up of 18 amino acids. CDR3 nucleotides: TGTGCCAGCAGCTTAACGGGAGGGCCTTTTCCCGAAGTGGATACGCAGTATTTT. Its protein product is CASSLTGGPFPEVDTQYF.

This clone came up once. V usage is TRBV7-9 and J usage is TRBJ2-2; no firm D call. V dropped 2 bases and J dropped 9 bases, with 4 bases sitting between them. The CDR3 runs 11 residues. Per germline, CDR1 SEHNR and CDR2 FQNEAQ (reference sequence). The CDR3 region is CASSLSWELFF. The CDR3 DNA follows: TGTGCCAGCAGCTTATCTTGGGAGCTGTTTTTT.

This chain links TRBV5-1 with TRBJ2-3; 9 positions match TRBD1. Trimming took 0 bases from V and 0 from J; bases not matched to a gene: 5. The CDR3 spans 17 residues. Germline assignment: CDR1 SGHRS and CDR2 YFSETQ. The CDR3 loop is CASSLGPGTGSTDTQYF. In DNA form, the CDR3 reads TGCGCCAGCAGCTTGGGGCCCGGGACAGGGAGCACAGATACGCAGTATTTT.

J is TRBJ1-2 and V is TRBV4-1; the match to TRBD1 covers 9 bases. Germline V gene data show CDR1 as MGHRA and CDR2 as YSYEKL. The CDR3 totals 14 residues. With 6 bases clipped from V and 0 bases from J, the junction kept 2 bases outside the gene matches. This CDR3 reads CASRGQGANYGYTF. The CDR3 DNA follows: TGCGCCAGCAGGGGACAGGGCGCTAACTATGGCTACACCTTC.

This rearrangement joins TRBV9 to TRBJ1-3; 10 bases map to TRBD1. The CDR3 totals 18 residues. The V gene's germline CDR1 is SGDLS and CDR2 YYNGEE. V dropped 3 bases and J dropped 0; count of bases not matched to a gene: 9. The DNA for the CDR3 is TGTGCCAGCAGCGAGAGGGGCCGGGACAGGGGCTCTGGAAACACCATATATTTT. Translation: CASSERGRDRGSGNTIYF.

The chain couples TRBV19 to TRBJ2-5; D could derive from TRBD1 or TRBD2 (5 bases each). V was trimmed by 3 bases and J by 5 bases, leaving 19 bases between them. The CDR3 is 16 amino acids. Germline CDR1 LNHDA, CDR2 SQIVND (reference sequence). The CDR3 loop is CASSMSEGRSGETQYF. Written as DNA, the CDR3 is TGTGCCAGTAGTATGAGTGAGGGGCGGAGTGGGGAGACCCAGTACTTC.

The chain joins TRBV25-1 to TRBJ2-1; TRBD1 agrees at 9 bases. CDR1 is MGHDK and CDR2 is SYGVNS in the germline V gene. V trimming: 3 bases; J trimming: 8 bases; junction bases outside the gene matches: 8. The CDR3 spans 15 residues. The CDR3 loop reads CASSDARQGVDEQFF. CDR3 sequence (DNA): TGTGCCAGCAGTGACGCAAGACAGGGGGTAGATGAGCAGTTCTTC.

The chain recombines TRBV23-1 with TRBJ2-7; TRBD1 might be the D (6 bases). TRBV23-1 is an ORF, and what it does is uncertain. This CDR3 is built from 17 residues. V shed 6 bases and J shed 3 bases, with 24 bases lying between them. CDR3 amino acids: CASSYRQDPIHFYEQYF. Written as DNA, the CDR3 is TGCGCCAGCAGCTACCGACAGGACCCCATTCACTTCTACGAGCAGTACTTC.

The J gene is TRBJ1-4, the V gene TRBV9; no reliable D call. Germline V gene data show CDR1 as SGDLS and CDR2 as YYNGEE. V lost 0 bases, J lost 7 bases, and 10 bases lay in between. CDR3 length equals 14 residues. CDR3 coding DNA: TGTGCCAGCAGCGTAGGCCCCCGGGGTGAAAAACTGTTTTTT. This encodes CASSVGPRGEKLFF.